The clone carrying this T cell receptor beta chain was counted ten times or more. Its antigen is as yet unknown. TCRdb re-called the RT-PCR reads through MiXCR, storing one row per CDR3 protein. The sample shows roughly 650,000 distinct CDR3 sequences, approximately 15% of them seen only once. This sample is drawn from a study of response to subunit inactivated influenza vaccine. CDR3 length: 13 amino acids. Germline trimming cut 2 bases from V and 5 bases from J; bases unmatched to any gene: 3. Looked up from germline, CDR1 is SGHDT and CDR2 is YYEEEE. Whole-study findings and limits: Only a handful of new T cells, the authors suggested, are recruited with each seasonal influenza vaccination.

This sample comprised PBMCs from blood, obtained 14 days before vaccination. The J gene is TRBJ1-2, the V gene TRBV5-6; TRBD1 matches at 7 bases. This TCR was recovered from a man aged 45-60 years who received an inactivated influenza vaccine. The CDR3 DNA sequence: TGTGCCAGCAGCTTCGGGACAGAGTATGGCTACACCTTC. Its protein is CASSFGTEYGYTF.